This T cell receptor beta chain came from a study of shared T cell receptors in the human thymus. Assay: immunoSEQ multiplex PCR; the TCRdb copy retains only in-frame clones and omits some. The sample consists of 500,000 to 750,000 clones, roughly 90% of them appearing once. From germline, CDR1 is MNHEY and CDR2 SVGAGI. The ends lost 6 bases at V and 4 bases at J; junction bases unmatched: 6. The CDR3 runs 14 residues. Another study also made use of these data, one on human thymus T cells. That report adds: Healthy Finnish infants undergoing corrective surgery for congenital heart defects provided the donor material. The thymus tissue came from resections taken during corrective heart surgery. Apparent bias marked the V and J gene usage of thymic and blood repertoires. Related research described strongly overlapping thymic repertoires in unrelated people.

This sequence originates from a boy under two years old with a congenital heart defect. Specimen: thymocytes. The chain carries TRBV6-5 and TRBJ2-1; the match to TRBD2 covers 7 bases. CDR3 nucleotide sequence: TGTGCCAGCAGGCCGGGGCGGGGGTACAATGAGCAGTTCTTC. Residues: CASRPGRGYNEQFF.